Here is one TCR beta chain with its context. What it binds is not known. TCRdb analysed the reads with MiXCR anew, one entry per CDR3 protein. The sample gives 650,000 to 850,000 distinct CDR3 sequences, 25% to 30% of which show up once; around 12% is in the top ten. The source of the sample is a study of T cell repertoires in cytomegalovirus infection. Study-wide context: TCR beta signatures that were public indicated CMV infection and matching HLA type.

This receptor was taken from a human donor in good health (CMV status not recorded). Some clones in this sample may be carry-over from other donors' samples. Specimen: cultured CD8+ T cells from PBMCs, collected from culture after CMV antigen stimulation.

As DNA, the CDR3 is TGTGCCATCAGAACGTCAGGGAGTCTTCAACATTCCTACAATGAGCAGTTCTTC. Residues: CAIRTSGSLQHSYNEQFF. The chain combines TRBV10-3 with TRBJ2-1; D may match TRBD1 or TRBD2 (5 bases each). Per germline, CDR1 ENHRY and CDR2 SYGVKD. This CDR3 comprises 18 residues. V was trimmed by 6 bases and J by 1 base, leaving 22 bases between them.